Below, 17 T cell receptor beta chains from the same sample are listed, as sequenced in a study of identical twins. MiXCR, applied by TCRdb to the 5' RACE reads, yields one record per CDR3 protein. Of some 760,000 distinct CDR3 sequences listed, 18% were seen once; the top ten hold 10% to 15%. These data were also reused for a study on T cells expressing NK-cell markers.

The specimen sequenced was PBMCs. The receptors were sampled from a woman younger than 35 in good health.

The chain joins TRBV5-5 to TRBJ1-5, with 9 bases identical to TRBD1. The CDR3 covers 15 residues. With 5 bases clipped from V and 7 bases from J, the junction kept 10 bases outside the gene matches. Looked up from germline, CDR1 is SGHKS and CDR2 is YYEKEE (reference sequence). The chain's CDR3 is CASSSSGTGSQPQHF. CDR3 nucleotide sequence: TGTGCCAGCAGTTCCTCGGGGACAGGGTCCCAGCCCCAGCATTTT. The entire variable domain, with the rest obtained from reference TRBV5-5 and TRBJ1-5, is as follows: DAGVTQSPTHLIKTRGQQVTLRCSPISGHKSVSWYQQVLGQGPQFIFQYYEKEERGRGNFPDRFSARQFPNYSSELNVNALLLGDSALYLCASSSSGTGSQPQHFGDGTRLSIL.

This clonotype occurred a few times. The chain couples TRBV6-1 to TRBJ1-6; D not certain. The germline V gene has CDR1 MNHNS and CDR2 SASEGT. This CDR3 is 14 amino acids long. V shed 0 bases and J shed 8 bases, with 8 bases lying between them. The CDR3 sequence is CASSEAQLDSPLHF. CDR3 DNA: TGTGCCAGCAGTGAAGCGCAGCTGGATTCACCCCTCCACTTT.

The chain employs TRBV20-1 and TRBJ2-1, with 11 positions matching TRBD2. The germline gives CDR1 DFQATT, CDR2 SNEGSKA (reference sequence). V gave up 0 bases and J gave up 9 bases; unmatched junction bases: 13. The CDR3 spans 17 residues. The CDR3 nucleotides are TGCAGTGCTAGAGAAACCCTAGCGGGGGGTGGTCCGGGTGAGCAGTTCTTC. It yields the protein CSARETLAGGGPGEQFF.

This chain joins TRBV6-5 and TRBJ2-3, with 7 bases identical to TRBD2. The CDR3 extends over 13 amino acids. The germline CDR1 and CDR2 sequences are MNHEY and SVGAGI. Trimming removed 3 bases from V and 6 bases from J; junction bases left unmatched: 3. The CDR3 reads CASSYDGGDTQYF. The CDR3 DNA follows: TGTGCCAGCAGTTATGACGGGGGGGATACGCAGTATTTT.

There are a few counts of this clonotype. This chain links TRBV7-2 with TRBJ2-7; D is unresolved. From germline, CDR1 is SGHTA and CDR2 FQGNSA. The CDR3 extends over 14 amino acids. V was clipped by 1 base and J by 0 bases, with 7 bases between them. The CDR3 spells CASSLGQISYEQYF. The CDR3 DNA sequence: TGTGCCAGCAGCTTAGGACAAATCTCCTACGAGCAGTACTTC.

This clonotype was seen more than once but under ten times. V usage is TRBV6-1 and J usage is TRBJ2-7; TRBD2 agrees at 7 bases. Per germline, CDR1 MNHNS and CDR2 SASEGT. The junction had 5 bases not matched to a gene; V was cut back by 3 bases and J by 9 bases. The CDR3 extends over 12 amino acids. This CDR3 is CASSDHGGRQYF. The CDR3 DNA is TGTGCCAGCAGTGACCACGGGGGGAGGCAGTACTTC.

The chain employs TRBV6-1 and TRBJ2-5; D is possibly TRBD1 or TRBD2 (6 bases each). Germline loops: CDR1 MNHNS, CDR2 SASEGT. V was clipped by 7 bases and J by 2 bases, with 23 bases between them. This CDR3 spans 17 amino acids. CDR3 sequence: CASTPGPRGTGQETQYF. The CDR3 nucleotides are TGTGCCAGCACTCCTGGCCCGAGGGGGACTGGACAAGAGACCCAGTACTTC.

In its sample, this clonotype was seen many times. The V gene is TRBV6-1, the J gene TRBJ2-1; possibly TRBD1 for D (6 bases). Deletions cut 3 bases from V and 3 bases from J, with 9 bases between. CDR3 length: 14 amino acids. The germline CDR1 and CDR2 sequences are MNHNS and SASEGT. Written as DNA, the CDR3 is TGTGCCAGCAGTGACAGGGGAAGCTACAATGAGCAGTTCTTC. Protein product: CASSDRGSYNEQFF.

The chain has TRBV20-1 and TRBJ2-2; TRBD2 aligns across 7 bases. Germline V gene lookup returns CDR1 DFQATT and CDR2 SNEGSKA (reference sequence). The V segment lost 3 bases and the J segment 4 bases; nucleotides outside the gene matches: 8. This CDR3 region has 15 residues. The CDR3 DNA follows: TGCAGTGCTAGGGGGAGGGATGGGGGCACCGGGGAGCTGTTTTTT. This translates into CSARGRDGGTGELFF.

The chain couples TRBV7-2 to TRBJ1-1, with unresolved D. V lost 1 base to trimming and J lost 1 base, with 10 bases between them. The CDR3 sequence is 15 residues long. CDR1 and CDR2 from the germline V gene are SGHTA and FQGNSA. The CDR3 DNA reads TGTGCCAGCAGCTTAGGTTCCGTCACGAACACTGAAGCTTTCTTT. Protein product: CASSLGSVTNTEAFF.

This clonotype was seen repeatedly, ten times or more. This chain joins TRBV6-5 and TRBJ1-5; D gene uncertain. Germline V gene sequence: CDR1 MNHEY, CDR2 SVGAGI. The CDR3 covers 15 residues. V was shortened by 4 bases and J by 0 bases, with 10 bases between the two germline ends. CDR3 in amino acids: CASSSTGNSNQPQHF. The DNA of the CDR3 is TGTGCCAGCAGTTCAACGGGAAATAGCAATCAGCCCCAGCATTTT.

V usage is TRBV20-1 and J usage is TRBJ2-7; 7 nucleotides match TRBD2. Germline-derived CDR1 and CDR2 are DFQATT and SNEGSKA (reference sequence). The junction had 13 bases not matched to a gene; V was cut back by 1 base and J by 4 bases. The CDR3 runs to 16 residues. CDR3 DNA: TGCAGTGCTAGAGCCCCCCCCAAACTAGCGTCGTACGAGCAGTACTTC. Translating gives CSARAPPKLASYEQYF.

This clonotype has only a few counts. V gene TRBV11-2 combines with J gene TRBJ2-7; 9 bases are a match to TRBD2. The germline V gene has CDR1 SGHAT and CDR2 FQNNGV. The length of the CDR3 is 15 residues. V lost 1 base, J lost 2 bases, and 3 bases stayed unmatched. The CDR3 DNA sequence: TGTGCCAGCAGCTTAGGTAGCGGGGGCCCCTACGAGCAGTACTTC. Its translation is CASSLGSGGPYEQYF.

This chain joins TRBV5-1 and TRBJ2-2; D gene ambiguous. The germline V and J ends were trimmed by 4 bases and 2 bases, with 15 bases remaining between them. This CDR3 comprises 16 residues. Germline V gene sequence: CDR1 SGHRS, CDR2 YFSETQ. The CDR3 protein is CASSAVTPTNTGELFF. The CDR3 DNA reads TGCGCCAGCAGCGCCGTGACACCGACCAACACCGGGGAGCTGTTTTTT.

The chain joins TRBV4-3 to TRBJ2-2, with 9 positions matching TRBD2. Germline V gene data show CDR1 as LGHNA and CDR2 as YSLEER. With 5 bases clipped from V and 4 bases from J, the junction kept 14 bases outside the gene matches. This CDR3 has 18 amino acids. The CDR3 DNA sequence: TGCGCCAGCAGCTTACATACCCGACTAGCGGTTTTCACCGGGGAGCTGTTTTTT. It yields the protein CASSLHTRLAVFTGELFF.

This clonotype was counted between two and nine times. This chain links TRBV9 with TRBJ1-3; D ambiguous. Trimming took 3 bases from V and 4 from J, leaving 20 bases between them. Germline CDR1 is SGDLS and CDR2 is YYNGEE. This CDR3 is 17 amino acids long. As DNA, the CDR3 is TGTGCCAGCAGCGGATTTGGACTATCCGGTAGGGGAAACACCATATATTTT. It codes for CASSGFGLSGRGNTIYF.

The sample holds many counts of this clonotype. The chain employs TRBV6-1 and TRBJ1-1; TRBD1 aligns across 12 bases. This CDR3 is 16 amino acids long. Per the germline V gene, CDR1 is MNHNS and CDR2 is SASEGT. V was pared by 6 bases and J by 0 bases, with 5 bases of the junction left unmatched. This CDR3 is CASSPGQGAMNTEAFF. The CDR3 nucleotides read TGTGCCAGCAGCCCGGGACAGGGGGCGATGAACACTGAAGCTTTCTTT.